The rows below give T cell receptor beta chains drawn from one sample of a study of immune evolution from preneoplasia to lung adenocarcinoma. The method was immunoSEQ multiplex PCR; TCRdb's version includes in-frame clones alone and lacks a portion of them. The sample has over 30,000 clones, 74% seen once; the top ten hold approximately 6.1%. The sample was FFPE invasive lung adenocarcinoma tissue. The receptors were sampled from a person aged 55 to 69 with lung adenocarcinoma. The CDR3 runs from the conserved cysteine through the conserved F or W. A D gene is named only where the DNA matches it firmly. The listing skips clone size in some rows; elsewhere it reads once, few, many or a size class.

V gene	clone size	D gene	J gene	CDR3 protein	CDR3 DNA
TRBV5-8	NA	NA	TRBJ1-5	CASTQGRGNNQPQHF	TGTGCCAGCACCCAAGGGAGGGGCAACAATCAGCCCCAGCATTTT
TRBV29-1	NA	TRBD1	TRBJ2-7	CSVETGAHEQYF	TGCAGCGTTGAAACAGGGGCGCACGAGCAGTACTTC
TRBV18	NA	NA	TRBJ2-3	CASSFLSGTDTQYF	TGTGCCAGCTCATTTCTTTCAGGTACAGATACGCAGTATTTT
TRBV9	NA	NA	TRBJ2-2	CASSVTTNTGELFF	TGTGCCAGCAGCGTAACGACGAACACCGGGGAGCTGTTTTTT
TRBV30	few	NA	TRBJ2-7	CAWSRDNTYEQYF	TGTGCCTGGAGCCGGGACAACACCTACGAGCAGTACTTC
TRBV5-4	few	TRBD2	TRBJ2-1	CASSSGGGGPFNEQFF	TGTGCCAGCAGCTCCGGGGGGGGAGGGCCCTTCAATGAGCAGTTCTTC
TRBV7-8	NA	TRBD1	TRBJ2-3	CASSLIGIGTGDTDTQYF	TGTGCCAGCAGCTTAATCGGTATAGGGACAGGGGACACAGATACGCAGTATTTT
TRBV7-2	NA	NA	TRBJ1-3	CASSLEPAGNTIYF	TGTGCCAGCAGCTTAGAGCCAGCCGGAAACACCATATATTTT
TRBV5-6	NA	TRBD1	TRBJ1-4	CASSRDRLNEKLFF	TGTGCCAGCAGCCGGGACAGGCTTAATGAAAAACTGTTTTTT
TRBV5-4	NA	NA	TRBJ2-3	CASSLKGGALADTQYF	TGTGCCAGCAGCTTGAAGGGCGGGGCCCTGGCAGATACGCAGTATTTT
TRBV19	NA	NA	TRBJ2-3	CASSKEDFYTDTQYF	TGTGCCAGTAGTAAAGAGGACTTCTACACAGATACGCAGTATTTT
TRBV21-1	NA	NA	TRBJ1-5	CASSKSWGAPEEPQHF	TGTGCCAGCAGCAAATCTTGGGGAGCCCCTGAGGAGCCCCAGCATTTT
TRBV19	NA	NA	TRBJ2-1	CASSLLNYNAEQFF	TGTGCCAGTAGCCTACTGAACTACAATGCGGAGCAGTTCTTC
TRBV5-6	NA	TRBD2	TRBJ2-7	CASSALGLAGLYEQYF	TGTGCCAGCAGCGCCCTCGGACTAGCGGGACTCTACGAGCAGTACTTC
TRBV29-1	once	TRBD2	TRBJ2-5	CSTKRDAGGETQYF	TGCAGCACCAAACGGGACGCGGGGGGGGAGACCCAGTACTTC
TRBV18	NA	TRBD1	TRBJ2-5	CASSPMTGKAETQYF	TGTGCCAGCTCACCTATGACAGGGAAGGCAGAGACCCAGTACTTC
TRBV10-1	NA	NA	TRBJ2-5	CASSRTAKETQYF	TGCGCCAGCAGTAGGACGGCGAAAGAGACCCAGTACTTC
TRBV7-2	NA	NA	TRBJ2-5	CASSLASRTVETQYF	TGTGCCAGCAGCTTAGCTAGCAGAACCGTAGAGACCCAGTACTTC
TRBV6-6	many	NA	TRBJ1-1	CASSPILGNTEAFF	TGTGCCAGCAGTCCCATTCTTGGGAACACTGAAGCTTTCTTT
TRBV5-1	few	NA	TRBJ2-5	CASSLVGETQYF	TGCGCCAGCAGCTTGGTGGGAGAGACCCAGTACTTC
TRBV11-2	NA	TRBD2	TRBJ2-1	CASSLGTSEYNEQFF	TGTGCCAGCAGCCTCGGCACTAGCGAGTACAATGAGCAGTTCTTC
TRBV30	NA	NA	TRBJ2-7	CAWSVHGMASEQYF	TGTGCCTGGAGTGTACATGGGATGGCCTCCGAGCAGTACTTC
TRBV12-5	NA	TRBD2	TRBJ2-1	CASGLVLGEGYNEQFF	TGTGCTAGTGGTTTGGTACTCGGGGAGGGCTACAATGAGCAGTTCTTC
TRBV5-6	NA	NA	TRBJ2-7	CASSSGTLYEQYF	TGTGCCAGCAGCTCGGGGACACTCTACGAGCAGTACTTC
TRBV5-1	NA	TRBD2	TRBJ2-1	CASSLIPLAGANEQFF	TGCGCCAGCAGCTTGATCCCACTAGCGGGAGCCAATGAGCAGTTCTTC
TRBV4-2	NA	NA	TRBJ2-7	CASSQDLAHEQYF	TGTGCCAGCAGCCAAGATCTAGCCCACGAGCAGTACTTC
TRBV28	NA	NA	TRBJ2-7	CASSKGLNYEQYF	TGTGCCAGCAGTAAGGGTTTGAACTACGAGCAGTACTTC
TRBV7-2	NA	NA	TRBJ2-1	CATAKGDTYNEQFF	TGTGCCACCGCGAAGGGGGACACATACAATGAGCAGTTCTTC
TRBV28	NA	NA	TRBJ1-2	CASSLLSYGYTF	TGTGCCAGCAGTTTACTAAGCTATGGCTACACCTTC
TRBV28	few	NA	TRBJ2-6	CASSLELSGANVLTF	TGTGCCAGCAGTTTAGAGCTCTCTGGGGCCAACGTCCTGACTTTC
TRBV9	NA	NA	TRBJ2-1	CASSVGTNAYNEQFF	TGTGCCAGCAGCGTAGGTACTAACGCCTACAATGAGCAGTTCTTC
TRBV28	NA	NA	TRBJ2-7	CASTRRGASRQQYF	TGTGCCAGCACCCGACGGGGAGCTTCTAGGCAGCAGTACTTC
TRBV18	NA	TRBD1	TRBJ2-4	CASSPQDRGFDIQYF	TGTGCCAGCTCACCCCAGGACAGGGGTTTTGACATTCAGTACTTC
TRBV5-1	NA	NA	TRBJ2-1	CASSLQFF	TGCGCCAGCAGCTTACAGTTCTTC
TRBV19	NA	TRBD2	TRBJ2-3	CASSPGGAGETDTQYF	TGTGCCAGTAGTCCCGGAGGAGCGGGAGAAACAGATACGCAGTATTTT
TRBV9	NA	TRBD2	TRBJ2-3	CASSVGAGEGTDTQYF	TGTGCCAGCAGCGTAGGGGCGGGAGAAGGCACAGATACGCAGTATTTT
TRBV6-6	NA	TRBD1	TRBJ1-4	CAISEGTGAEKLFF	TGTGCCATTTCAGAGGGGACAGGGGCCGAAAAACTGTTTTTT
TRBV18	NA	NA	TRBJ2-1	CASSKLGNEQFF	TGTGCCAGCTCGAAACTAGGAAATGAGCAGTTCTTC
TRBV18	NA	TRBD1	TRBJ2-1	CASSPQQGPSNEQFF	TGTGCCAGCTCACCACAACAGGGGCCCAGCAATGAGCAGTTCTTC
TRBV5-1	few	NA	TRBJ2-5	CASSLLGKETQYF	TGCGCCAGCAGCTTGTTAGGGAAAGAGACCCAGTACTTC
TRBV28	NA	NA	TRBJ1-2	CASRPTGYYGYTF	TGTGCCAGCAGACCGACAGGTTACTATGGCTACACCTTC
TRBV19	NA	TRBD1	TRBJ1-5	CASNKPGGRDQPQHF	TGTGCCAGTAACAAACCAGGGGGAAGAGATCAGCCCCAGCATTTT
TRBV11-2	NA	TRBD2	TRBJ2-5	CASSLGGLAGVGETQYF	TGTGCCAGCAGCTTGGGGGGACTAGCGGGAGTGGGGGAGACCCAGTACTTC
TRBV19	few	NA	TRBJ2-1	CASNNRVKYNEQFF	TGTGCCAGTAATAACAGGGTCAAGTACAATGAGCAGTTCTTC
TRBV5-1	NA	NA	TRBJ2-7	CASSDSHTSYEQYF	TGCGCCAGCAGCGATTCGCACACCTCCTACGAGCAGTACTTC
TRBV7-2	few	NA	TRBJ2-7	CASSLDRRHSYEQYF	TGTGCCAGCAGCTTAGATCGGAGACATTCCTACGAGCAGTACTTC
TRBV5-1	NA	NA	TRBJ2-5	CASSLTTPLKETQYF	TGCGCCAGCAGCTTGACGACTCCTCTAAAAGAGACCCAGTACTTC
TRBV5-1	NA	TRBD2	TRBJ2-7	CASSLTRGLAYYEQYF	TGCGCCAGCAGCTTGACAAGGGGACTAGCTTATTACGAGCAGTACTTC